This TCR beta chain emerged from a study of Ad26.COV2.S vaccination and SARS-CoV-2 variants. Study context: Donor was one of the participants in the Ad26.COV2.S arm of the COV1001 trial.

On this clone: The target antigen is unknown.

Treatment described: 19 received Ad26.COV2.S at low or high dose, single or two shots; 5 received placebo; per-sample allocation not given. Vaccine and placebo recipients were sampled on day 63 after the first injection. Germline V gene sequence: CDR1 SEHNR, CDR2 FQNEAQ (reference sequence). The CDR3 runs 17 residues. V lost 0 bases, J lost 5 bases, and 16 bases lay in between. Study outcomes and limitations: Breadth measured for non-spike TCRs was similar across vaccine and placebo recipients.

Some clones are missing from TCRdb's copy, which holds only in-frame ones; the method was immunoSEQ multiplex PCR. The table records some 500,000 clones, about 88% of them present only once. The material was peripheral blood, obtained in a trial of Ad26.COV2.S vaccine versus placebo. The receptor's source is a person between 18 and 65 years old who received the Ad26.COV2.S COVID-19 vaccine or a placebo. The chain couples TRBV7-9 to TRBJ1-4, with a weak D call TRBD1 (5 bases). The CDR3 region is CASSLALRGGTNEKLFF. CDR3 DNA: TGTGCCAGCAGCTTAGCGCTAAGGGGCGGAACAAATGAAAAACTGTTTTTT. The full variable domain, rest sourced from reference TRBV7-9 and TRBJ1-4, is DTGVSQNPRHKITKRGQNVTFRCDPISEHNRLYWYRQTLGQGPEFLTYFQNEAQLEKSRLLSDRFSAERPKGSFSTLEIQRTEQGDSAMYLCASSLALRGGTNEKLFFGSGTQLSVL.